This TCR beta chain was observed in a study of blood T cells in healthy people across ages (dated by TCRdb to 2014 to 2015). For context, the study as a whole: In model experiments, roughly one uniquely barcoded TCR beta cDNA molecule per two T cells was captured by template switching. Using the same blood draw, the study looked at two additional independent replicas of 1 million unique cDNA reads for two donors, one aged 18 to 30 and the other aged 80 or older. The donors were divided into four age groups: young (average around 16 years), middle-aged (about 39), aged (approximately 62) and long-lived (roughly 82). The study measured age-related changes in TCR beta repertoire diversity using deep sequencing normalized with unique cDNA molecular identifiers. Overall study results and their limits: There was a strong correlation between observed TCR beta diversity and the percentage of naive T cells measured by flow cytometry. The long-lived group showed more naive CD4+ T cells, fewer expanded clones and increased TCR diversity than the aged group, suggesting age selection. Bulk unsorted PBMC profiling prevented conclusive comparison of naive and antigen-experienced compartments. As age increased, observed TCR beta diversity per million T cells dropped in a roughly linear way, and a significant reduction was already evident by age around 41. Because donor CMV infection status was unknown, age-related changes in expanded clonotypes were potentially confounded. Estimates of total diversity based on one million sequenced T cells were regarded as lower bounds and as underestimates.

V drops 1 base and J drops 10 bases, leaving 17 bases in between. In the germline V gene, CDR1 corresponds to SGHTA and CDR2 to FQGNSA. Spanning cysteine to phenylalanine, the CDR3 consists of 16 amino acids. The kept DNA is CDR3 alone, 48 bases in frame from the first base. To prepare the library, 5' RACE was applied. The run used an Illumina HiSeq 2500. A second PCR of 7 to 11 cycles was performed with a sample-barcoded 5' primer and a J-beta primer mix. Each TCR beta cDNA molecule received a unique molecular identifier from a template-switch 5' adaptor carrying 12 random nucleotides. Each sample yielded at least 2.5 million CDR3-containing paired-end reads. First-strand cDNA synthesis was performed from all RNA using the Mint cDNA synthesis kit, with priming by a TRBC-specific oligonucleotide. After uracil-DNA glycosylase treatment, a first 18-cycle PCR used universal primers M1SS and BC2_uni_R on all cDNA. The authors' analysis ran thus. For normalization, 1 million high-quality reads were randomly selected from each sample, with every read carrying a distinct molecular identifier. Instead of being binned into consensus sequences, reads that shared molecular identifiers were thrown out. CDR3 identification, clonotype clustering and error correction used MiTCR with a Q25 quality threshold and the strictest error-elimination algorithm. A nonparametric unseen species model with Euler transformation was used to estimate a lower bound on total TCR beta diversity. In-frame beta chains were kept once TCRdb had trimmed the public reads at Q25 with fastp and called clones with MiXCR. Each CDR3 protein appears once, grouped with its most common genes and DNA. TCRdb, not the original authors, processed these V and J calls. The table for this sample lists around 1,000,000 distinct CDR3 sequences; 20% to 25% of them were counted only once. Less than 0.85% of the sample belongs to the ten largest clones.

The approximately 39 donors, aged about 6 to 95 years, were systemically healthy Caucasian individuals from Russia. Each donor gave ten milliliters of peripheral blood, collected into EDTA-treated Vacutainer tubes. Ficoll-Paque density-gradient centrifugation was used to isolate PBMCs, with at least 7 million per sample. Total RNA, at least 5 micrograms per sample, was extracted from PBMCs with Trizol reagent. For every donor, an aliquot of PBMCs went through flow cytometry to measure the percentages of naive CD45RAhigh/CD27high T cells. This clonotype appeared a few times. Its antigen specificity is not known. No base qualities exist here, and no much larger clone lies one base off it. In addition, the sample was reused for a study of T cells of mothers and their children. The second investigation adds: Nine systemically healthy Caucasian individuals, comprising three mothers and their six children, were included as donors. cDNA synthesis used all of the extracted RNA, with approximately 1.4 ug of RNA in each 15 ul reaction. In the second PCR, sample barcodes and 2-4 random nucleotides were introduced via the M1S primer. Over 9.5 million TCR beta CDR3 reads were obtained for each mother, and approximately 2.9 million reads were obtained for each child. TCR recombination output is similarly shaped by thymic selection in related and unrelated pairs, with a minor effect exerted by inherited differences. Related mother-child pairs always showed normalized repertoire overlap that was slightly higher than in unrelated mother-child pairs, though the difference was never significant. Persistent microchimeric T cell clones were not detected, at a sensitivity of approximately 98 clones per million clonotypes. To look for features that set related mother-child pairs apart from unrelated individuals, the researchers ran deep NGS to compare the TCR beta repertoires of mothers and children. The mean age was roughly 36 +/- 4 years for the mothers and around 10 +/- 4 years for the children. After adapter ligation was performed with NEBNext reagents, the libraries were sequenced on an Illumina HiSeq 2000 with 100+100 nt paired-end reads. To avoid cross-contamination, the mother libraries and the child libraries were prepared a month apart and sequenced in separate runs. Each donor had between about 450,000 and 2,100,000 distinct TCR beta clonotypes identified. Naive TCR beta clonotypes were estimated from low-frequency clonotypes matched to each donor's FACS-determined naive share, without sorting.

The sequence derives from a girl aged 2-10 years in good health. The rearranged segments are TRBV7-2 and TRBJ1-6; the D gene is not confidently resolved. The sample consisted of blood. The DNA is TGTGCCAGCAGCTTAGAGGTTGCGGCAGCCCCATCACCCCTCCACTTT. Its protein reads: CASSLEVAAAPSPLHF.